This T cell receptor (beta chain) was captured by sequencing in a study of metastatic and nonmetastatic thyroid tumors. Study information: Peripheral blood and tumor or nodule samples from malignant and benign thyroid patients were compared.

Details on this clone: Its antigen is unidentified.

Per the authors' pipeline: To classify distant metastasis in papillary thyroid cancer, a model was built from CDR3 differences across clinicopathological groups. MiXCR reprocessed the PCR reads for TCRdb. TCRdb assigned the V and J calls; the authors' analysis was not used. The repertoire includes about 17,000 clones, under 30% of them detected once, and about 20% sits in the top ten. General study findings and limits: For both blood and tumor, malignant thyroid tumors reportedly showed significantly higher TCR beta diversity than benign nodules did.

Prior to thyroid surgery, none of the patients had received any treatment. CDR1 and CDR2 (germline): SEHNR, FQNEAQ (reference sequence). Trimming took off 3 bases at V and 10 bases at J, with 13 bases between the two ends. The CDR3 contains 13 residues. The chain is built from TRBV7-9 and TRBJ1-5; D not certain. This clonotype originated in a female donor with papillary thyroid cancer or a benign thyroid nodule (not recorded which). Some clones in this sample may be carry-over from other donors' samples. The sample comprised tumor tissue. The CDR3 bases are TGTGCCAGCAGCTTTGGGGAGATGGCTCCCCAGCATTTT. Translation gives CASSFGEMAPQHF.